The 21 T cell receptor beta chains below were found in one sample sequenced in a study of blood T cell repertoires in COVID-19. Assay: immunoSEQ multiplex PCR; the TCRdb copy retains only in-frame clones and omits some. The table records hundreds of thousands of clones, 85% to 90% of them present only once. The sample consisted of peripheral blood. The receptors were sampled from a man between 65 and 79 years old with acute or convalescent COVID-19.

This rearrangement joins TRBV28 to TRBJ1-5, with 7 bases lining up with TRBD1. CDR3 length: 16 residues. Looked up from germline, CDR1 is MDHEN and CDR2 is SYDVKM. The ends lost 6 bases at V and 6 bases at J; junction bases unmatched: 14. The CDR3 loop is CASRTVGTALSQPQHF. In DNA form, the CDR3 reads TGTGCCAGCAGAACCGTCGGGACAGCCCTCAGTCAGCCCCAGCATTTT.

The chain combines TRBV28 with TRBJ2-3, with 9 bases identical to TRBD1. This CDR3 contains 15 residues. The junction had 8 bases not matched to a gene; V was cut back by 4 bases and J by 6 bases. From germline, CDR1 is MDHEN and CDR2 SYDVKM. The CDR3 loop reads CASSSGQGYMDTQYF. The CDR3, as DNA: TGTGCCAGCAGTTCGGGACAGGGTTATATGGATACGCAGTATTTT. The whole variable domain, filled in from reference TRBV28 and TRBJ2-3, reads DVKVTQSSRYLVKRTGEKVFLECVQDMDHENMFWYRQDPGLGLRLIYFSYDVKMKEKGDIPEGYSVSREKKERFSLILESASTNQTSMYLCASSSGQGYMDTQYFGPGTRLTVL.

This sequence joins TRBV7-2 and TRBJ2-1; 8 bases are a match to TRBD2. CDR1 and CDR2 from the germline V gene are SGHTA and FQGNSA. The CDR3 sequence is 15 residues long. The trim removed 5 bases at V and 6 bases at J, leaving 9 bases unmatched. CDR3 region: CASSLIAGNPNEQFF. In DNA form, the CDR3 reads TGTGCCAGCAGCCTTATAGCGGGAAATCCCAATGAGCAGTTCTTC.

Written as DNA, the CDR3 is TGTGCCAGCAGCGCCCAGGGACTAGCGACTAATGAGCAGTTCTTC. This codes for CASSAQGLATNEQFF. V is TRBV9 and J is TRBJ2-1; 10 bases match TRBD2. V trimming: 3 bases; J trimming: 7 bases; junction bases outside the gene matches: 7. The CDR3 runs 15 residues. Germline lookup yields CDR1 SGDLS and CDR2 YYNGEE.

The chain has TRBV5-4 and TRBJ2-5; 8 bases match TRBD1. V shed 0 bases, J shed 5 bases, and the junction held 9 bases outside the gene matches. The CDR3 consists of 16 residues. The germline CDR1 and CDR2 sequences are SGHNT and YYREEE (reference sequence). CDR3 DNA: TGTGCCAGCAGCTTGGCCGGCAGGGGGCCCGGGGAGACCCAGTACTTC. Its translation: CASSLAGRGPGETQYF.

Details on this clone: At one end, the junction sequence differs from germline, possibly due to a read error. The chain joins TRBV7-2 to TRBJ2-5; TRBD2 matches at 7 bases. CDR3 length: 14 amino acids. The V gene's germline CDR1 is SGHTA and CDR2 FQGNSA. The CDR3 DNA reads as TGTGCCAGCACCTTACAAAGCGGGACAGAGACCCAGTACTTC. It encodes CASTLQSGTETQYF.

The chain recombines TRBV20-1 with TRBJ1-5; TRBD1 is a possible D gene (6 bases). Looked up from germline, CDR1 is DFQATT and CDR2 is SNEGSKA (reference sequence). V lost 3 bases and J 0 bases, leaving 9 bases between the germline ends. The length of the CDR3 is 14 residues. Here the CDR3 reads CSASTGNSNQPQHF. The DNA for the CDR3 is TGCAGTGCTAGTACAGGGAATAGCAATCAGCCCCAGCATTTT.

This sequence joins TRBV9 and TRBJ2-1, with 10 bases matching TRBD1. The V segment lost 4 bases and the J segment 4 bases; nucleotides outside the gene matches: 8. CDR1 is SGDLS, CDR2 YYNGEE, per germline. The CDR3 totals 16 residues. The CDR3 is CASSSSGTGVYNEQFF. The CDR3 nucleotides are TGTGCCAGCAGCTCCTCCGGGACAGGGGTTTACAATGAGCAGTTCTTC.

This clone was recorded once. The V call is TRBV19, the J call TRBJ2-2; 9 nucleotides match TRBD1. V lost 4 bases and J lost 3; bases outside the gene matches: 12. Germline CDR1 is LNHDA and CDR2 is SQIVND (reference sequence). There are 18 residues in the CDR3. CDR3 in DNA: TGTGCCAGTAGTAACGCGGGACAGGGCTTCTCGGACACCGGGGAGCTGTTTTTT. As protein: CASSNAGQGFSDTGELFF.

This CDR3 reads CASSKAVEGYNEQFF. CDR3 coding DNA: TGTGCCAGCAGCAAAGCGGTGGAGGGGTACAATGAGCAGTTCTTC. This chain joins TRBV11-2 and TRBJ2-1, with D perhaps TRBD2 (6 bases). Germline V gene sequence: CDR1 SGHAT, CDR2 FQNNGV. Trimming pared 5 bases from V and 4 bases from J, leaving 15 bases between. This CDR3 has 15 amino acids.

In nucleotides, the CDR3 is TGTGCCAGCAGTTTAGGGGGCTTTCCTAATGAGCAGTTCTTC. Protein product: CASSLGGFPNEQFF. This chain joins TRBV27 and TRBJ2-1, with a weak D call TRBD1 (6 bases). Between the trimmed V and J ends, which lost 2 bases and 7 bases, there was a span of 12 bases. CDR3 length: 14 residues. Looked up from germline, CDR1 is MNHEY and CDR2 is SMNVEV (reference sequence).

The gene calls are TRBV19 and TRBJ2-5; D is ambiguous. Looked up from germline, CDR1 is LNHDA and CDR2 is SQIVND (reference sequence). The CDR3 runs 15 residues. The germline V and J ends were trimmed by 0 bases and 5 bases, with 13 bases remaining between them. CDR3 sequence reads: CASSIEGAASETQYF. Here the CDR3 DNA reads TGTGCCAGTAGTATAGAAGGTGCGGCTAGTGAGACCCAGTACTTC.

This clone was seen just once. This chain connects TRBV6-4 to TRBJ1-6; 7 bases map to TRBD1. V shed 6 bases, J shed 8 bases, and the junction held 10 bases outside the gene matches. Germline V lookup: CDR1 MRHNA, CDR2 SNTAGT. CDR3 length: 15 residues. The CDR3 nucleotides are TGTGCCAGCAGATTAACCGGGACAGATTATTCACCCCTCCACTTT. This sequence encodes CASRLTGTDYSPLHF.

The chain joins TRBV3-1 (or the pseudogene TRBV3-2) to TRBJ1-6; possibly TRBD1 for D (6 bases). V was pared by 0 bases and J by 6 bases, with 15 bases between. The CDR3 runs 17 residues. The germline CDR1 and CDR2 sequences are LGHDT and YNNKEL (reference sequence). The CDR3 DNA reads as TGTGCCAGCAGCCAAGATCTCCCGGACAGCGGTAATTCACCCCTCCACTTT. Amino acid sequence: CASSQDLPDSGNSPLHF.

The chain's CDR3 is CASSNPGTIYYNEQFF. The CDR3 DNA is TGTGCCAGTAGTAACCCCGGGACTATCTACTACAATGAGCAGTTCTTC. V and J are TRBV19 and TRBJ2-1, with 7 bases aligning to TRBD2. Germline CDR1 LNHDA, CDR2 SQIVND (reference sequence). V trimming: 4 bases; J trimming: 3 bases; junction bases outside the gene matches: 9. CDR3 length: 16 residues.

The V and J genes are TRBV15 and TRBJ2-6, with 10 bases aligning to TRBD1. Germline assignment: CDR1 LNHNV and CDR2 YYDKDF (reference sequence). There are 18 residues in the CDR3. After removal of 0 bases from V and 0 bases from J, the junction contained 2 bases not matched to a gene. The CDR3: CATSRDGTGVSGANVLTF. CDR3 bases: TGTGCCACCAGCAGAGATGGGACAGGGGTCTCTGGGGCCAACGTCCTGACTTTC.

The genes are TRBV7-5 and TRBJ2-7; TRBD1 is the table's D call, not checked against the DNA. TRBV7-5 is reported as a pseudogene. The CDR3 sequence is 15 residues long. Here the CDR3 DNA reads TGTGTCAGAAGCTTAGAGGGACAGGAGAGACGCGAGCAGTACTTC. Protein product: CVRSLEGQERREQYF.

The chain uses TRBV28 and TRBJ1-5; possibly TRBD1 for D (5 bases). Germline CDR1 is MDHEN and CDR2 is SYDVKM. Trimming cost V 2 bases and J 7 bases, with 12 bases left between them. This CDR3 has 14 residues. The CDR3 loop reads CASSLAGGGQPQHF. CDR3 coding DNA: TGTGCCAGCAGTTTAGCGGGGGGGGGACAGCCCCAGCATTTT.

This clone has a handful of counts. The J gene is TRBJ1-5, the V gene TRBV7-2; tentative D call: TRBD1 (6 bases). The V end lost 5 bases, the J end lost 9 bases, and 17 bases lay between the germline ends. CDR1 and CDR2 (germline): SGHTA, FQGNSA. The CDR3 has 14 residues. CDR3 in amino acids: CASSPRPGDGPQHF. The DNA of the CDR3 is TGTGCCAGCAGCCCGCGACCAGGGGATGGGCCCCAGCATTTT.

V is TRBV6-5 and J is TRBJ1-2; TRBD1 might be the D (6 bases). The germline V gene has CDR1 MNHEY and CDR2 SVGAGI. The CDR3 runs 16 residues. Trimming stripped 2 bases from V and 2 bases from J, with 15 bases between. The CDR3 loop is CASSYGIGGTNYGYTF. The CDR3 region has the DNA TGTGCCAGCAGTTACGGGATTGGTGGGACAAACTATGGCTACACCTTC.

The gene calls are TRBV15 and TRBJ1-2; 9 bases fit TRBD1. Germline V CDR1 and CDR2: LNHNV, YYDKDF (reference sequence). With V trimmed by 1 base and J by 3 bases, 3 bases remained unmatched. The CDR3 totals 15 residues. The CDR3 protein is CATSRGQGVDYGYTF. The CDR3 DNA follows: TGTGCCACCAGCAGAGGACAGGGGGTTGACTATGGCTACACCTTC.